This is a list of T cell receptor beta chains from one sample in a study of beta chain features in type 1 diabetes. TCRdb keeps only in-frame clones here, not all; method: immunoSEQ multiplex PCR. The sample has around 180,000 clones, about 12% seen once. The sequenced material came from central memory CD4+ T cells from blood. Receptors originate from a woman aged 18-29 years in good health. Each CDR3 is given with its conserved first and last residue. The order of the fields is D gene, clone size, J gene, V gene, CDR3 DNA, CDR3 protein. A D gene is named only where the DNA matches it firmly. Size values are once, few and many counts, or a class for expanded clones, and some rows have none.

TRBD2 . TRBJ2-7 TRBV10-2 TGCGCCAGCCTCCCGAGGGGTAGCGGGGACGAGCAGTACTTC CASLPRGSGDEQYF
TRBD2 . TRBJ2-1 TRBV28 TGTGCCAGCAGTTTAGGGGGGGGGAACAATGAGCAGTTCTTC CASSLGGGNNEQFF
. . TRBJ2-2 TRBV27 TGTGCCAGCAGTTTATACTTCACGGGTGGGGAGCTGTTTTTT CASSLYFTGGELFF
. . TRBJ1-1 TRBV6-5 TGTGCCAGCAGTTACTCGTTTGAGGCCACTGAAGCCTTCTTT CASSYSFEATEAFF
. . TRBJ2-7 TRBV28 TGTGCCAGCAGTCTCCGGGTTTATCCCTACGAGCAGTACTTC CASSLRVYPYEQYF
TRBD2 few TRBJ2-7 TRBV5-1 TGCGCCAGCAGCTGGGGCGGGGGTCAATCCTACGAGCAGTACTTC CASSWGGGQSYEQYF
. few TRBJ2-1 TRBV7-6 TGTGCCAGCAGCGCCGCCGGGTCCCGGAGGTCGAATGAGCAGTTCTTC CASSAAGSRRSNEQFF
. . TRBJ2-1 TRBV29-1 TGCAGCGTTGATCGTGTGCGGCCCTCCTACAATGAGCAGTTCTTC CSVDRVRPSYNEQFF
TRBD2 few TRBJ2-1 TRBV7-2 TGTGCCAGCATATCCGGGACTACCAACAATGAGCAGTTCTTC CASISGTTNNEQFF
. few TRBJ1-2 TRBV29-1 TGCAGCGTTGCGGACACTAACTATGGCTACACCTTC CSVADTNYGYTF
TRBD1 . TRBJ1-5 TRBV7-2 TGTGCCACCGGGGACAGGCTCTCCGGGGCCCAGCATTTT CATGDRLSGAQHF
. few TRBJ2-3 TRBV14 TGTGCCAGCAGCCAAGGACAGGCCTCGAGCACAGATACGCAGTATTTT CASSQGQASSTDTQYF
TRBD2 few TRBJ2-1 TRBV7-9 TGTGCGGGGGAGGGCGCGAGCTCCTACAATGAGCAGTTCTTC CAGEGASSYNEQFF
. few TRBJ2-1 TRBV2 TGTGCCAGCACAGGACAGTCTTACAATGAGCAGTTCTTC CASTGQSYNEQFF
. few TRBJ1-1 TRBV2 TGTGCCAGCACTCAATCGGGACTGACGAACACTGAAGCTTTCTTT CASTQSGLTNTEAFF
. . TRBJ1-4 TRBV6-6 TGTGCCAGCAGTTATGCAGGGGATACTAATGAAAAACTGTTTTTT CASSYAGDTNEKLFF
TRBD2 . TRBJ2-3 TRBV25-1 TGTGCCAGCAGTGGGGGACTAGCGGGGAACACAGATACGCAGTATTTT CASSGGLAGNTDTQYF
TRBD1 . TRBJ1-5 TRBV2 TGTGCCAGCAGTAGGGACAGGAATCAGCCCCAGCATTTT CASSRDRNQPQHF
. . TRBJ1-4 TRBV4-3 TGCGCCAGCAGCCTCCTAAGCCGGGGAAACGGAGAAAAACTGTTTTTT CASSLLSRGNGEKLFF
. few TRBJ2-2 TRBV30 TGTGCCTGGTCGCGGAACACCGGGGAGCTGTTTTTT CAWSRNTGELFF
. . TRBJ1-1 TRBV27 TGTGCCAGCAGTTTATCGAACGGGGGAACTGAAGCTTTCTTT CASSLSNGGTEAFF
. few TRBJ1-5 TRBV7-2 TGTGCCAGCAGCTTAGTTGCGGGGACGGCCGGCAATCAGCCCCAGCATTTT CASSLVAGTAGNQPQHF
TRBD2 few TRBJ2-2 TRBV6-1 TGTGCCAGCAGTGAACCGGGACTAGCGGGAGGGGCGAACACCGGGGAGCTGTTTTTT CASSEPGLAGGANTGELFF
. . TRBJ1-2 TRBV5-4 TGTGCCAGCAGCCCCGAGCGGTTCGATGGCTACACCTTC CASSPERFDGYTF
. . TRBJ1-5 TRBV15 TGTGCCACCAGCGCACAGGGTTACCAGCCCCAGCATTTT CATSAQGYQPQHF
TRBD1 . TRBJ1-2 TRBV7-2 TGTGCCAGCAGCTTAGGACAGGGGGCGGACTATGGCTACACCTTC CASSLGQGADYGYTF
TRBD2 . TRBJ2-7 TRBV5-6 TGTGCCAGCAGCTTAGCCGGGAGGGGATACGAGCAGTACTTC CASSLAGRGYEQYF
. few TRBJ1-2 TRBV6-6 TGTGCCAGCAGTTACGTGGCCGACTATGGCTACACCTTC CASSYVADYGYTF
TRBD1 . TRBJ1-2 TRBV29-1 TGCAGCGTTGACGGGTCTGGGGCAGGGGGTACCTATGGCTACACCTTC CSVDGSGAGGTYGYTF
TRBD2 few TRBJ2-7 TRBV12-5 TGTGCTAGTGCTGAGACTAGCGGATCCTACGAGCAGTACTTC CASAETSGSYEQYF
. . TRBJ2-1 TRBV21-1 . CASSKVAGGSGVCSYNEQFF
TRBD1 few TRBJ1-2 TRBV9 TGTGCCAGCAGCGTAGAACAGGGGCCATATCCAAGGGGCTACACCTTC CASSVEQGPYPRGYTF
. few TRBJ1-4 TRBV18 TGTGCCAGCTCAGAAGGGGTGAATGAAAAACTGTTTTTT CASSEGVNEKLFF
. few TRBJ2-2 TRBV29-1 TGCAGCGCACCTTCCCAGGGGACCATTCCCGGGGAGCTGTTTTTT CSAPSQGTIPGELFF
. . TRBJ1-4 TRBV19 TGTGCCAGTAACGTCGAGCTTAATGAAAAACTGTTTTTT CASNVELNEKLFF
TRBD2 . TRBJ2-5 TRBV28 TGTGCCAGCAGTGGTCGGGAGGGCGGATACCAAGAGACCCAGTACTTC CASSGREGGYQETQYF
. . TRBJ1-2 TRBV28 TGTGCCAGCAGTCCTATAGGGACGGCGGGATCATATGGCTACACCTTC CASSPIGTAGSYGYTF
TRBD2 . TRBJ2-1 TRBV18 TGTGCCAGCTCAGGACTAGCGGGACCCAATGAGCAGTTCTTC CASSGLAGPNEQFF
TRBD1 . TRBJ2-2 TRBV5-6 TGTGCCAGCAGCTTTACCCGGGGACGGACAGGGTCGAACACCGGGGAGCTGTTTTTT CASSFTRGRTGSNTGELFF
. few TRBJ2-6 TRBV7-8 TGTGCCAGCAGCGCCGCGACAGTCTCTGGGGCCAACGTCCTGACTTTC CASSAATVSGANVLTF
. . TRBJ2-1 TRBV9 TGTGCCAGCAGCGTAGGGCAGGCCAATGAGCAGTTCTTC CASSVGQANEQFF